Shown below are 12 T cell receptor beta chains from a single sample sequenced in a study of CXCR3 chemokines and chemotherapy response in bladder cancer. MiXCR was run by TCRdb on the PCR reads, yielding one entry per CDR3 protein. The data contain over 8,500 distinct CDR3 sequences, 23% of them singletons. This specimen was acquired from a patient whose treatment included neoadjuvant chemotherapy. These receptors all come from a human donor with bladder cancer that did not respond to neoadjuvant chemotherapy.

This clonotype was picked up one time. It differs at one base from a far larger clone, so likely a read error. The V and J genes are TRBV7-9 and TRBJ2-1; D ambiguous. Near its end, the DNA agrees better with TRBJ2-5, so the J call may be wrong. This CDR3 has 14 amino acids. Germline V gene data show CDR1 as SEHNR and CDR2 as FQNEAQ (reference sequence). The CDR3 DNA follows: TGTGCCAGCAGCTTAATGGGGTCGGGAGAGACCCAGTACTTC. This translates into CASSLMGSGETQYF.

This clonotype is deemed medium-sized. The V call is TRBV6-1, the J call TRBJ2-2; D may be TRBD1 or TRBD2 (5 bases each). The CDR3 runs 15 residues. With 6 bases removed from V and 5 bases from J, the gap between germline ends came to 16 bases. Germline V gives CDR1 MNHNS, CDR2 SASEGT. The CDR3 loop is CASRVPGRGTGELFF. The CDR3 DNA is TGTGCCAGCAGGGTCCCGGGGCGAGGGACCGGGGAGCTGTTTTTT.

The chain links TRBV6-2 or TRBV6-3 to TRBJ1-6; a weak D match, TRBD1 (5 bases). Germline lookup yields CDR1 MNHEY and CDR2 SVGEGT. The V end lost 8 bases, the J end lost 6 bases, and 23 bases lay between the germline ends. The CDR3 runs 17 residues. CDR3: CASLPREGIGFNSPLHF. CDR3 nucleotide sequence: TGTGCCAGCCTCCCTCGAGAGGGGATCGGTTTTAATTCACCCCTCCACTTT.

At least ten counts were recorded for this clonotype. The rearrangement joins TRBV27 to TRBJ1-2; maybe TRBD1 (6 bases). CDR3 length: 14 amino acids. Germline V gene data show CDR1 as MNHEY and CDR2 as SMNVEV (reference sequence). V was trimmed by 3 bases and J by 2 bases, leaving 10 bases between them. In nucleotides, the CDR3 is TGTGCCAGCAGTTTTTCCACAGGGAACTATGGCTACACCTTC. This sequence encodes CASSFSTGNYGYTF.

This clonotype was seen repeatedly, ten times or more. The chain has TRBV20-1 and TRBJ1-2, with 11 bases fitting TRBD1. V lost 5 bases to trimming and J lost 4 bases; unmatched junction nucleotides: 6. This CDR3 is built from 14 residues. The germline V gene encodes CDR1 DFQATT and CDR2 SNEGSKA (reference sequence). CDR3 sequence reads: CSARGQGEIYGYTF. In nucleotides, the CDR3 is TGCAGTGCTCGGGGACAGGGGGAAATCTATGGCTACACCTTC.

This clonotype is categorized as medium-sized. V and J are TRBV7-2 and TRBJ1-2, with 11 bases lining up with TRBD1. The germline gives CDR1 SGHTA, CDR2 FQGNSA. The length of the CDR3 is 15 residues. The ends lost 3 bases at V and 4 bases at J; junction bases unmatched: 4. The CDR3: CASSFRTGGSYGYTF. CDR3 coding DNA: TGTGCCAGCAGCTTTCGGACAGGGGGCAGCTATGGCTACACCTTC.

This clonotype was picked up many times. The chain employs TRBV24-1 and TRBJ2-2, with 7 bases aligning to TRBD2. Germline V gene lookup returns CDR1 KGHDR and CDR2 SFDVKD. The CDR3 spans 13 residues. V shed 9 bases and J 4 bases; nucleotides not matched to a gene: 4. Here the CDR3 reads CATGLAATGELFF. The CDR3 coding sequence is TGTGCCACCGGGCTAGCGGCCACCGGGGAGCTGTTTTTT.

This clonotype was observed at least ten times. V is TRBV12-3 or TRBV12-4 and J is TRBJ1-2, with 7 bases lining up with TRBD1. V lost 2 bases, J lost 2 bases, and 2 bases stayed unmatched. The CDR3 extends over 14 amino acids. CDR3 nucleotide sequence: TGTGCCAGCAGTTTAACGACAGGGAACTATGGCTACACCTTC. Translation: CASSLTTGNYGYTF.

This clonotype was detected many times. The rearrangement links TRBV20-1 to TRBJ2-2, with 8 positions matching TRBD1. This CDR3 comprises 15 residues. Germline CDR1 reads DFQATT; CDR2 reads SNEGSKA (reference sequence). The trim removed 0 bases at V and 3 bases at J, leaving 3 bases unmatched. The CDR3 nucleotides are TGCAGTGCTAGAGATCACAGGGGGGACACCGGGGAGCTGTTTTTT. This encodes CSARDHRGDTGELFF.

Relative to its sample, this clonotype is medium-sized. The J gene is TRBJ2-3, the V gene TRBV24-1; TRBD2 matches at 11 bases. CDR1 and CDR2 (germline): KGHDR, SFDVKD. The CDR3 extends over 15 amino acids. J was trimmed by 2 bases and V by 5 bases; bases with no gene match: 2. The CDR3 protein is CATSATSGNTDTQYF. CDR3 DNA: TGTGCCACCAGTGCGACTAGCGGGAACACAGATACGCAGTATTTT.

This clonotype was picked up many times. The genes are TRBV5-4 and TRBJ2-2; 7 nucleotides agree with TRBD2. From germline, CDR1 is SGHNT and CDR2 YYREEE (reference sequence). There are 13 residues in the CDR3. V was clipped by 4 bases and J by 7 bases; unmatched bases: 4. CDR3 in amino acids: CASSPERDGELFF. DNA for the CDR3: TGTGCCAGCAGCCCGGAGCGGGACGGGGAGCTGTTTTTT.

This clonotype was counted ten times or more. The V and J genes are TRBV14 and TRBJ2-4; D gene uncertain. The V gene's germline CDR1 is SGHDN and CDR2 FVKESK. Deletions cut 0 bases from V and 6 bases from J, with 9 bases between. The CDR3 runs 14 residues. The CDR3 bases are TGTGCCAGCAGCCAAGATCGTTTGTTAAACATTCAGTACTTC. Amino acids: CASSQDRLLNIQYF. Based on the CDR3 plus reference TRBV14 and TRBJ2-4, the full variable domain is EAGVTQFPSHSVIEKGQTVTLRCDPISGHDNLYWYRRVMGKEIKFLLHFVKESKQDESGMPNNRFLAERTGGTYSTLKVQPAELEDSGVYFCASSQDRLLNIQYFGAGTRLSVL.